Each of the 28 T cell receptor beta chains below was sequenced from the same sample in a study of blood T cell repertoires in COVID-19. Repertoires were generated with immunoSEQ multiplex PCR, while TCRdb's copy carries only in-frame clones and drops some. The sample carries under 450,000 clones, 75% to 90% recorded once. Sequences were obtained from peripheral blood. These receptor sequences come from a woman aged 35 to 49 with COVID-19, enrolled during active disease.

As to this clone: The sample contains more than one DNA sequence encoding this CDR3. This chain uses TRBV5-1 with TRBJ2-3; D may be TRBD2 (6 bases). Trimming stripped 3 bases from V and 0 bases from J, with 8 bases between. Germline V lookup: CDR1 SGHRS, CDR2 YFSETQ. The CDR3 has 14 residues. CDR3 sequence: CASSSGTSTDTQYF. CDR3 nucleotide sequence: TGCGCCAGCAGCTCCGGGACTAGCACAGATACGCAGTATTTT.

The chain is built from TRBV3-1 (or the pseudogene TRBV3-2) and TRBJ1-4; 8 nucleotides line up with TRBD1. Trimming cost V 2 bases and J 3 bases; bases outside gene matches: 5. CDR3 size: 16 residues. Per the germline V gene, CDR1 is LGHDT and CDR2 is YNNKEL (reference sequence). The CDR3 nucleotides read TGTGCCAGCAGCCAACCCGGGACAGGTCCTAATGAAAAACTGTTTTTT. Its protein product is CASSQPGTGPNEKLFF.

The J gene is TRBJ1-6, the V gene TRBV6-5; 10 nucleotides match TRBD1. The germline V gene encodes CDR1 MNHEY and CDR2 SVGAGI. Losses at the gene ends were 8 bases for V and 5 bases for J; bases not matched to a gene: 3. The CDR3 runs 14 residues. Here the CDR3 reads CASRGTGDNSPLHF. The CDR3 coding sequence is TGTGCCAGCCGAGGGACAGGGGATAATTCACCCCTCCACTTT.

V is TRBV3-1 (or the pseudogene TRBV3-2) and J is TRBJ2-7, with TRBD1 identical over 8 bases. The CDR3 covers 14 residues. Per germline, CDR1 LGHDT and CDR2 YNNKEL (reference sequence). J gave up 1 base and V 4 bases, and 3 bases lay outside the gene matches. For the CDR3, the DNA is TGTGCCAGCAGCCGCAGGGGGCAGTCCTACGAGCAGTACTTC. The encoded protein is CASSRRGQSYEQYF.

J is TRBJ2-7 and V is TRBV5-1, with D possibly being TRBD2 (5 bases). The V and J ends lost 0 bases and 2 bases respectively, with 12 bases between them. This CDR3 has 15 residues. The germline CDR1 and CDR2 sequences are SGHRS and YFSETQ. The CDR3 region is CASSLGSGTTYEQYF. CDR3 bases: TGCGCCAGCAGCTTGGGGAGCGGCACCACCTACGAGCAGTACTTC.

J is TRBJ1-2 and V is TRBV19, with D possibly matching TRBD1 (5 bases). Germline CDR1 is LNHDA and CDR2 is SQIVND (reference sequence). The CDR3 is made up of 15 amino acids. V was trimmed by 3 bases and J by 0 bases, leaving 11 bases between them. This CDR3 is CASSMGLIPNYGYTF. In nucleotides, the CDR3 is TGTGCCAGTAGTATGGGACTTATCCCTAACTATGGCTACACCTTC.

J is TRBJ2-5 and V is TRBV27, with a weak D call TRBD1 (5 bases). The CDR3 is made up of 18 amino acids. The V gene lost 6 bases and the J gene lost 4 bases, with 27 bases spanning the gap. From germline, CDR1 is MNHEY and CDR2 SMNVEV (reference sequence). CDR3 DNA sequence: TGTGCCAGCAGCCGTATTCGTGGTTCAGGGAAGCCCAGAGAGACCCAGTACTTC. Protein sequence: CASSRIRGSGKPRETQYF.

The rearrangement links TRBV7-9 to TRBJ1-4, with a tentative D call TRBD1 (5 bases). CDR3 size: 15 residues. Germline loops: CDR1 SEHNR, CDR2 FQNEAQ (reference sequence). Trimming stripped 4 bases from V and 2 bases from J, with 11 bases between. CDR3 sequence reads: CASSYDSFTNEKLFF. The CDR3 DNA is TGTGCCAGCAGCTATGACAGTTTTACTAATGAAAAACTGTTTTTT.

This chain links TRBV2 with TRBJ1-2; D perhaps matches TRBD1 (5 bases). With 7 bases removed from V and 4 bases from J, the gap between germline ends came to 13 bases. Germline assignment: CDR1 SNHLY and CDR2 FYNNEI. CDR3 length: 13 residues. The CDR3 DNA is TGTGCCAGCAAAAAGACAGAAGCCTATGGCTACACCTTC. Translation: CASKKTEAYGYTF.

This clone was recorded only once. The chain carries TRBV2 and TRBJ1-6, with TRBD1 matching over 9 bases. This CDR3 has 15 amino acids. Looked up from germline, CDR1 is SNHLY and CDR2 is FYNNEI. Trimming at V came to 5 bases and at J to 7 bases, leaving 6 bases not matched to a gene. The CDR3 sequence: CASSTPGQGNSPLHF. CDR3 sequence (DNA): TGTGCCAGCAGTACGCCGGGACAGGGCAATTCACCCCTCCACTTT.

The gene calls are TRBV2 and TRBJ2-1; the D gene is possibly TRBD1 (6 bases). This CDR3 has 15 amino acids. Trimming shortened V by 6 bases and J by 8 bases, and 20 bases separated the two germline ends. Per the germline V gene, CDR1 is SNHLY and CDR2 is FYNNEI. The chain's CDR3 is CASRLQEGVVDEQFF. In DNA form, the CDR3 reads TGTGCCAGCAGGCTGCAAGAGGGGGTGGTTGATGAGCAGTTCTTC.

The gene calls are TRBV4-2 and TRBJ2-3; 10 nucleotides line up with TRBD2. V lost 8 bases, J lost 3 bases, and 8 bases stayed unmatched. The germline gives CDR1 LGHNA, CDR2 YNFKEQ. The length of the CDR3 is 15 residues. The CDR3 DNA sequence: TGTGCCAGCCCCCATCTAGCGGGAGCAACAGATACGCAGTATTTT. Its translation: CASPHLAGATDTQYF.

The CDR3 protein is CASSQDRRRGVYNEQFF. The CDR3 coding sequence is TGTGCCAGCAGCCAAGATAGGAGGCGGGGCGTATACAATGAGCAGTTCTTC. The V gene is TRBV3-1 (or the pseudogene TRBV3-2), the J gene TRBJ2-1; possibly TRBD2 for D (6 bases). The CDR3 spans 17 residues. Trimming took 0 bases from V and 4 from J, leaving 16 bases between them. Germline CDR1 LGHDT, CDR2 YNNKEL (reference sequence).

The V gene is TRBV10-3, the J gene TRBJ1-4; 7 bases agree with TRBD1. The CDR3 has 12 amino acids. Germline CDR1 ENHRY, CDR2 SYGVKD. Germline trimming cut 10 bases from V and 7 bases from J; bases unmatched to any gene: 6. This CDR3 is CATSTGTEKLFF. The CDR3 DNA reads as TGTGCCACCTCGACAGGGACTGAAAAACTGTTTTTT.

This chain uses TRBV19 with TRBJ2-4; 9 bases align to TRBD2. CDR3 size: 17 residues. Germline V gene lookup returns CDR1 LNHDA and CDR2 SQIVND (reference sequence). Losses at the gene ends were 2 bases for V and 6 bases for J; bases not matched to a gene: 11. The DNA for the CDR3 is TGTGCCAGTAGTATAAGGGTAGCGGGGGCCTTCTCAAACATTCAGTACTTC. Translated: CASSIRVAGAFSNIQYF.

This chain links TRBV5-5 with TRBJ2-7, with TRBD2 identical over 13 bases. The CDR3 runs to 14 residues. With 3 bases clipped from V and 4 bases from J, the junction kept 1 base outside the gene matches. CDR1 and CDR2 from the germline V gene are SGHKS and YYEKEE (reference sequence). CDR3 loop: CASSSTSGGYEQYF. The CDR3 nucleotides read TGTGCCAGCAGCTCGACTAGCGGGGGGTACGAGCAGTACTTC.

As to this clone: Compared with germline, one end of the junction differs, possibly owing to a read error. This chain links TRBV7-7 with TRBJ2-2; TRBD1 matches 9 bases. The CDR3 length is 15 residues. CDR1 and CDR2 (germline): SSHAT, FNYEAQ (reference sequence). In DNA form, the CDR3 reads TGTGCTAGCAGTTCGGGACAGGGAAAGACCGGGGAGCTGTTTTTT. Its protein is CASSSGQGKTGELFF.

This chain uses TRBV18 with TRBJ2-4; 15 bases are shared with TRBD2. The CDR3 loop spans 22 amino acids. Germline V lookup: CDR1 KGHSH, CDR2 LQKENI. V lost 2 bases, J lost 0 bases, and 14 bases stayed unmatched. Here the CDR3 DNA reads TGTGCCAGCTCACCAAACCCCTTTTCCGGGACTAGCGGGAGGCTAGCCAAAAACATTCAGTACTTC. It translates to CASSPNPFSGTSGRLAKNIQYF.

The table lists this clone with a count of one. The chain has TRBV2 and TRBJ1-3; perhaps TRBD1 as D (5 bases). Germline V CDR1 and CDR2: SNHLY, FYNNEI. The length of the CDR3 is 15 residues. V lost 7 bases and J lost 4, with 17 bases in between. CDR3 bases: TGTGCCAGCAAGCGACAGATAAGGTCCGGAAACACCATATATTTT. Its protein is CASKRQIRSGNTIYF. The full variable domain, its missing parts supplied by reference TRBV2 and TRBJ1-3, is EPEVTQTPSHQVTQMGQEVILRCVPISNHLYFYWYRQILGQKVEFLVSFYNNEISEKSEIFDDQFSVERPDGSNFTLKIRSTKLEDSAMYFCASKRQIRSGNTIYFGEGSWLTVV.

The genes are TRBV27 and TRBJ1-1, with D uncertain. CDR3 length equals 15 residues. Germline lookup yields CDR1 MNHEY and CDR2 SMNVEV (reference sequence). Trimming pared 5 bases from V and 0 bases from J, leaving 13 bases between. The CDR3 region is CASSLRRELNTEAFF. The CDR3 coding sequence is TGTGCCAGCAGTCTCCGGAGGGAGCTGAACACTGAAGCTTTCTTT.

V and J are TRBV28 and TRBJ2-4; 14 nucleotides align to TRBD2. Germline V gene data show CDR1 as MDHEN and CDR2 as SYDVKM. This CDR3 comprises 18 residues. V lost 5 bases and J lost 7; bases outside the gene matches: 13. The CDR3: CASSPNPRLAGGLNIQYF. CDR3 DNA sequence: TGTGCCAGCAGTCCCAACCCCCGACTAGCGGGGGGGCTCAACATTCAGTACTTC.

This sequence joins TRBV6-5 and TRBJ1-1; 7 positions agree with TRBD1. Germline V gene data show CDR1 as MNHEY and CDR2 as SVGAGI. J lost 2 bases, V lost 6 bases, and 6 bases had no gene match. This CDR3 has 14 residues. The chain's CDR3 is CASRSTGPNTEAFF. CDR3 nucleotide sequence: TGTGCCAGCAGATCGACAGGGCCTAACACTGAAGCTTTCTTT.

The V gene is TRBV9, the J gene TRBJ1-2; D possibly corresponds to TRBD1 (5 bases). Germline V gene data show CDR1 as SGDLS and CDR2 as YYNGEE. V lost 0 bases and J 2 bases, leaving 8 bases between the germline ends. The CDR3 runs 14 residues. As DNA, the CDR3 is TGTGCCAGCAGCGTAGTTGGGGGGAACTATGGCTACACCTTC. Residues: CASSVVGGNYGYTF.

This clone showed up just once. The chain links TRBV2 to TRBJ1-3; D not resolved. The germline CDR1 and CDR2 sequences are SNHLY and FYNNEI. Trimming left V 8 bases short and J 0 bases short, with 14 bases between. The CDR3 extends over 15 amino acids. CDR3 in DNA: TGTGCCAGCTTTCCCGGACTGACCTCTGGAAACACCATATATTTT. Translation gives CASFPGLTSGNTIYF.

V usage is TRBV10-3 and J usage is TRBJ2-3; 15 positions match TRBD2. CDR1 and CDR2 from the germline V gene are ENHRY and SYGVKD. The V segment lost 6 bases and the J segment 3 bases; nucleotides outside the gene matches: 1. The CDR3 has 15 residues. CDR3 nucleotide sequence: TGTGCCATCAGAGGGACTAGCGGGAGGACAGATACGCAGTATTTT. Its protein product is CAIRGTSGRTDTQYF.

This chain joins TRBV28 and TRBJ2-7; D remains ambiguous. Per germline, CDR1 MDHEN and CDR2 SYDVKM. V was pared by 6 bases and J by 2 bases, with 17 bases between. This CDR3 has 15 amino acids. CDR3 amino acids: CASSLPAGAPYEQYF. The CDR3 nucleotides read TGTGCCAGCAGCCTTCCAGCCGGAGCCCCCTACGAGCAGTACTTC.

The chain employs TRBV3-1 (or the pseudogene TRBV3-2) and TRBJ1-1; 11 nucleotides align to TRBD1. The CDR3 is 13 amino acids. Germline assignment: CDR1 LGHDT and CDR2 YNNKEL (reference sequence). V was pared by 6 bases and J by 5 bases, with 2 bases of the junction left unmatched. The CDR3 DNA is TGTGCCAGCAGTCGGGACAGGGGGACTGAAGCTTTCTTT. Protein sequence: CASSRDRGTEAFF.

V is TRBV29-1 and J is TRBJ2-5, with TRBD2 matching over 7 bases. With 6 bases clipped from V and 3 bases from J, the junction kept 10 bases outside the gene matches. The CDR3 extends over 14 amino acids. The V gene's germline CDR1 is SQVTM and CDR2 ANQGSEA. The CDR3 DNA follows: TGCAGCGTCCCTTCAAGCGGGAACGAAGAGACCCAGTACTTC. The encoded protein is CSVPSSGNEETQYF.